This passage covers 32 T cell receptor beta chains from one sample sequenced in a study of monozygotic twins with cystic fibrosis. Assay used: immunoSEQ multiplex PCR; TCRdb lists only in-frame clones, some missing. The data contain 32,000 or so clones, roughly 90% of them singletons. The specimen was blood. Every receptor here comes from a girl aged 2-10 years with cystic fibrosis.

DNA of the CDR3: TGTGCCACCAGCAGAGGGGGAGGGGCCACATATAATTCACCCCTCCACTTT. Translating it yields CATSRGGGATYNSPLHF. V is TRBV15 and J is TRBJ1-6, with a weak D call TRBD1 (5 bases). V was cut by 1 base and J by 4 bases, with 14 bases left in between. The CDR3 loop spans 17 amino acids. Germline V CDR1 and CDR2: LNHNV, YYDKDF (reference sequence). Combining the CDR3 with reference TRBV15 and TRBJ1-6 gives the whole variable domain DAMVIQNPRYQVTQFGKPVTLSCSQTLNHNVMYWYQQKSSQAPKLLFHYYDKDFNNEADTPDNFQSRRPNTSFCFLDIRSPGLGDTAMYLCATSRGGGATYNSPLHFGNGTRLTVT.

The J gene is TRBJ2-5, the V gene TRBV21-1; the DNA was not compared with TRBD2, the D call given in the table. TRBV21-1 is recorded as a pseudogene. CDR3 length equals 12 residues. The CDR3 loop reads CASSTPEETQYF. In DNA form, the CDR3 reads TGTGCCAGCAGCACACCGGAAGAGACCCAGTACTTC.

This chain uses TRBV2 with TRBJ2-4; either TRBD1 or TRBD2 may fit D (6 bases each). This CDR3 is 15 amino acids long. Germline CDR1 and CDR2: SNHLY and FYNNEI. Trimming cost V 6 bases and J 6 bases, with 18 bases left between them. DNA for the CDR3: TGTGCCAGCAGGAGGGGGGTCGGACAGAGAAACATTCAGTACTTC. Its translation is CASRRGVGQRNIQYF.

This CDR3 reads CATRTSRNTGELFF. The CDR3 DNA reads TGTGCCACCAGGACTAGCAGGAACACCGGGGAGCTGTTTTTT. The chain couples TRBV6-4 to TRBJ2-2; 8 bases map to TRBD2. The CDR3 has 14 residues. Looked up from germline, CDR1 is MRHNA and CDR2 is SNTAGT. V lost 10 bases and J lost 1; bases outside the gene matches: 5.

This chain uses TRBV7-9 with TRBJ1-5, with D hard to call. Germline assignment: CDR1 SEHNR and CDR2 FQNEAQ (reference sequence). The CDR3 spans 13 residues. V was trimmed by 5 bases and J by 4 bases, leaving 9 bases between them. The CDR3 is CASSPSENQPQHF. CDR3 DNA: TGTGCCAGCAGCCCCTCAGAGAATCAGCCCCAGCATTTT.

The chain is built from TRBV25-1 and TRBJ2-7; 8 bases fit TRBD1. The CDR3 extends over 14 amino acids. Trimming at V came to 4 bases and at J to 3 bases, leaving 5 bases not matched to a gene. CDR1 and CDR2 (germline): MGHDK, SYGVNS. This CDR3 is CASSVIGTGYEQYF. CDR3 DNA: TGTGCCAGCAGTGTTATCGGGACAGGCTACGAGCAGTACTTC.

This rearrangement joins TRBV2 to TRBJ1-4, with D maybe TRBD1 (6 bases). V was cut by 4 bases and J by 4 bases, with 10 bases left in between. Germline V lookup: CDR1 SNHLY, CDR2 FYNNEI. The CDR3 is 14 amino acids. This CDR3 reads CASSGRGVNEKLFF. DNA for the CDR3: TGTGCCAGCAGTGGAAGGGGGGTTAATGAAAAACTGTTTTTT.

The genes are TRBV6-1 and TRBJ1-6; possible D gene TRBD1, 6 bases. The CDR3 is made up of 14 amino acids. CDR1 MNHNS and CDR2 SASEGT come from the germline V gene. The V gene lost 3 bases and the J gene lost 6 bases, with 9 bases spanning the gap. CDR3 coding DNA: TGTGCCAGCAGTGAGTCGGACAGTAATTCACCCCTCCACTTT. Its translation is CASSESDSNSPLHF.

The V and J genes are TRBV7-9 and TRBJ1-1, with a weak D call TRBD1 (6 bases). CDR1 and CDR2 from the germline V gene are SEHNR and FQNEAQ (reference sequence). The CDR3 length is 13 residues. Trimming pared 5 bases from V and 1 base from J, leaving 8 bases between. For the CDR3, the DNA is TGTGCCAGCAGCAGGACAGCGAACACTGAAGCTTTCTTT. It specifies CASSRTANTEAFF.

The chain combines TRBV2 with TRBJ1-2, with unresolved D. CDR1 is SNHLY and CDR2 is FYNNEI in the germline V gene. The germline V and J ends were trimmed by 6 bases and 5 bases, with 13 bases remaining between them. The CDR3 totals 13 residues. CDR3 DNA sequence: TGTGCCAGCAGCCGAGAAAGACGGTATGGCTACACCTTC. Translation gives CASSRERRYGYTF.

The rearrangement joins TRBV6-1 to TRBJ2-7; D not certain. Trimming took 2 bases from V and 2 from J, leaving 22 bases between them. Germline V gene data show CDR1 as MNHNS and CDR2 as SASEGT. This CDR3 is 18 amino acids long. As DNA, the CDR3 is TGTGCCAGCAGTGAACCCTATGACGTCATACTAAAACCCTACGAGCAGTACTTC. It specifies CASSEPYDVILKPYEQYF.

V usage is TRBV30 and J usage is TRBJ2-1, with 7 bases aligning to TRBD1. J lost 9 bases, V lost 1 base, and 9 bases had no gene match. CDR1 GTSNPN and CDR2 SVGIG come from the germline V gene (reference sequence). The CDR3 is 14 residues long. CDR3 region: CAWSEQGSISEQFF. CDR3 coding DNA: TGTGCCTGGAGTGAACAGGGGAGTATTAGTGAGCAGTTCTTC.

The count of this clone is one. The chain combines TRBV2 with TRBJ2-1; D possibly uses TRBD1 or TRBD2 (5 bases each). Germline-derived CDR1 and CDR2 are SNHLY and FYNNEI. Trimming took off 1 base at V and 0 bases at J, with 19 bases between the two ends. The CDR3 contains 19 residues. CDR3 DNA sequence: TGTGCCAGCAGTGAAGAAGAGGGGCGCGAGGGTCGCTCCTACAATGAGCAGTTCTTC. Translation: CASSEEEGREGRSYNEQFF.

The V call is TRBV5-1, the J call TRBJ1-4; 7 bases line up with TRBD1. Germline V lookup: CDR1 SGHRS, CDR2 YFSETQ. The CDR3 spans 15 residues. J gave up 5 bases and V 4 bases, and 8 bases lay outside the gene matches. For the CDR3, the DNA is TGCGCCAGCAGCGCCTCGACAGGGTACAATGAAAAACTGTTTTTT. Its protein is CASSASTGYNEKLFF. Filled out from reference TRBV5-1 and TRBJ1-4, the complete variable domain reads KAGVTQTPRYLIKTRGQQVTLSCSPISGHRSVSWYQQTPGQGLQFLFEYFSETQRNKGNFPGRFSGRQFSNSRSEMNVSTLELGDSALYLCASSASTGYNEKLFFGSGTQLSVL.

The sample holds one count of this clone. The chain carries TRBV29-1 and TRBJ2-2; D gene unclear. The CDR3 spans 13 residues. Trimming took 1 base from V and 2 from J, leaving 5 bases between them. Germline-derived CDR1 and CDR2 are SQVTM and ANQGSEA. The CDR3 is CSVEVLNTGELFF. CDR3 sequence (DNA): TGCAGCGTTGAAGTCTTAAACACCGGGGAGCTGTTTTTT.

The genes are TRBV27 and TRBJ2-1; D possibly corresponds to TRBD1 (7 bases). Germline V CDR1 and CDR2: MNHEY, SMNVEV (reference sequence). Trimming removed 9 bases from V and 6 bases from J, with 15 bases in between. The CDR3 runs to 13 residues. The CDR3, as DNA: TGTGCCAGAGGGGGCCAGGGAGGCAATGAGCAGTTCTTC. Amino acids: CARGGQGGNEQFF.

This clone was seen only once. The CDR3 here is CASSLGTPGPGTEAFF. In nucleotides, the CDR3 is TGTGCCAGCAGCTTGGGTACCCCAGGGCCGGGTACTGAAGCTTTCTTT. The gene calls are TRBV5-4 and TRBJ1-1; D is perhaps TRBD1 (5 bases). Per germline, CDR1 SGHNT and CDR2 YYREEE (reference sequence). Deletions cut 0 bases from V and 5 bases from J, with 17 bases between. The CDR3 has 16 amino acids.

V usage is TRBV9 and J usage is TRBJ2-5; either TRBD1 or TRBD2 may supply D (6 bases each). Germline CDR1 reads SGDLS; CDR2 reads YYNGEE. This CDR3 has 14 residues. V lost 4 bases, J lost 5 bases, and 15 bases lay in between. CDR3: CASSSPGGGETQYF. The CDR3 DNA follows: TGTGCCAGCAGCTCCCCAGGAGGGGGGGAGACCCAGTACTTC.

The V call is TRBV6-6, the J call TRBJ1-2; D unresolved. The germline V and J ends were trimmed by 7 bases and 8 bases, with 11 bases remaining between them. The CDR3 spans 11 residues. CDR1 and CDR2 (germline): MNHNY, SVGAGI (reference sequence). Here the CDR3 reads CASISTGGYTF. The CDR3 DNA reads TGTGCCAGCATTTCCACCGGGGGCTACACCTTC.

CDR3 loop: CASSMGLAGGFSYEQYF. The CDR3 DNA reads TGTGCCAGCAGCATGGGACTAGCGGGGGGGTTCTCCTACGAGCAGTACTTC. This chain uses TRBV11-2 with TRBJ2-7; 16 bases are a match to TRBD2. This CDR3 has 17 residues. V was clipped by 5 bases and J by 0 bases; unmatched bases: 4. The germline V gene encodes CDR1 SGHAT and CDR2 FQNNGV.

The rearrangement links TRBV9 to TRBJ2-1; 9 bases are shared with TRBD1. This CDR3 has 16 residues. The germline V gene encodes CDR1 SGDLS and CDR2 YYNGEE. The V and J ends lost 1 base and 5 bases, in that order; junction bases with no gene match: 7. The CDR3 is CASSVMGQGGNNEQFF. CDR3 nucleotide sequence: TGTGCCAGCAGCGTAATGGGACAGGGAGGGAACAATGAGCAGTTCTTC. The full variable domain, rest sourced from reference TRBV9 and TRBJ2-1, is DSGVTQTPKHLITATGQRVTLRCSPRSGDLSVYWYQQSLDQGLQFLIQYYNGEERAKGNILERFSAQQFPDLHSELNLSSLELGDSALYFCASSVMGQGGNNEQFFGPGTRLTVL.

The DNA for the CDR3 is TGTGCCGCGGGGGGGAGGGGCTATGGCTACACCTTC. It codes for CAAGGRGYGYTF. V gene TRBV4-2 combines with J gene TRBJ1-2; maybe TRBD1 (5 bases). In germline, CDR1 is LGHNA, CDR2 YNFKEQ. V lost 11 bases, J lost 4 bases, and 14 bases lay in between. The CDR3 loop spans 12 amino acids.

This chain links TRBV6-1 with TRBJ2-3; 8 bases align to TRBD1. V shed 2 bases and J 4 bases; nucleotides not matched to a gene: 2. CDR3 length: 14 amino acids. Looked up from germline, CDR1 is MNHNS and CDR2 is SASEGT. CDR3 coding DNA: TGTGCCAGCAGTGAAATCAGGGGGCCAGATACGCAGTATTTT. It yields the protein CASSEIRGPDTQYF.

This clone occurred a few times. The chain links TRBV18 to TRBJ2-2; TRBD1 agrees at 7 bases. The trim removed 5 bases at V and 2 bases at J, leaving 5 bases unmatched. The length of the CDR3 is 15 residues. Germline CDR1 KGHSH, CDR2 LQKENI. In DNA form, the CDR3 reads TGTGCCAGCTCAGCCGACAGGGCTAACACCGGGGAGCTGTTTTTT. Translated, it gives CASSADRANTGELFF.

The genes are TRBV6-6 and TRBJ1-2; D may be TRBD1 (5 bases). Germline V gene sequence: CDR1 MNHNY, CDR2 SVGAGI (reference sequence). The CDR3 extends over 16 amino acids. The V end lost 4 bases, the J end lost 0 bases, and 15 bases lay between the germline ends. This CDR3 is CASSSPGRLANYGYTF. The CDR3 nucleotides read TGTGCCAGCAGTTCCCCGGGGCGTCTAGCTAACTATGGCTACACCTTC.

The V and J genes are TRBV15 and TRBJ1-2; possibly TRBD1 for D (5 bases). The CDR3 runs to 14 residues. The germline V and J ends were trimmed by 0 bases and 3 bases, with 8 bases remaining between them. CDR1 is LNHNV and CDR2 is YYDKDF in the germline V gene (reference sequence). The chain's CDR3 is CATSRDPGDYGYTF. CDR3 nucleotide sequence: TGTGCCACCAGCAGAGATCCGGGGGACTATGGCTACACCTTC.

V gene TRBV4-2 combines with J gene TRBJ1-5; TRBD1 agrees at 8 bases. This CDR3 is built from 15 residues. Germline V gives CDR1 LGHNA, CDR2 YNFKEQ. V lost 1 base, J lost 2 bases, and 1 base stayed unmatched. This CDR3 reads CASSQATGGNQPQHF. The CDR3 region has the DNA TGTGCCAGCAGCCAAGCGACAGGGGGCAATCAGCCCCAGCATTTT.

The CDR3 here is CASSPRGGSPYNEQFF. The CDR3 DNA reads TGTGCCAGCAGCCCCCGGGGAGGTTCTCCCTACAATGAGCAGTTCTTC. The genes are TRBV7-9 and TRBJ2-1; tentatively, D is TRBD2 (6 bases). CDR3 length: 16 amino acids. V was clipped by 5 bases and J by 2 bases, with 16 bases between them. The V gene's germline CDR1 is SEHNR and CDR2 FQNEAQ (reference sequence).

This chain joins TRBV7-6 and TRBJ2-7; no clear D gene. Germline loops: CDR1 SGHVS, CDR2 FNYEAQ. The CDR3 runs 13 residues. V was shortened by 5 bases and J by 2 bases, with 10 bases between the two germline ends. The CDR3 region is CASSRSLTYEQYF. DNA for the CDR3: TGTGCCAGCAGCCGGTCCTTAACCTACGAGCAGTACTTC.

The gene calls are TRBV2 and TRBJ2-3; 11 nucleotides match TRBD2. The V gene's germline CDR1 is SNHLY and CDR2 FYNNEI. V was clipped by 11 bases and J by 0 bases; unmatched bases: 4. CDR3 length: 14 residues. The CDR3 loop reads CAVRLAGSTDTQYF. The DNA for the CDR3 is TGTGCCGTCCGACTAGCGGGGAGCACAGATACGCAGTATTTT.

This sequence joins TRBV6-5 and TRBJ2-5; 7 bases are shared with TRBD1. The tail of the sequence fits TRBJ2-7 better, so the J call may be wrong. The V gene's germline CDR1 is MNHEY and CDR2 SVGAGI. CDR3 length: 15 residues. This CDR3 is CASSYGTGVRGEQYF. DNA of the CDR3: TGTGCCAGCAGTTACGGAACAGGGGTTCGTGGCGAGCAGTACTTC.

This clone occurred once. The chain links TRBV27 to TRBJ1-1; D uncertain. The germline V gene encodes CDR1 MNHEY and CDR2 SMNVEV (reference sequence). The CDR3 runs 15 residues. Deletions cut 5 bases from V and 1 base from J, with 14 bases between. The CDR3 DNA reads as TGTGCCAGCAGTCACCCAAGAACTAGGAACACTGAAGCTTTCTTT. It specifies CASSHPRTRNTEAFF.